Sequencing of this T cell receptor beta chain was carried out in a study of human T cells and chemical hapten exposure. At the level of the study: Women made up most patients, who had alopecia areata, totalis or universalis.

CDR1 is DFQATT and CDR2 is SNEGSKA in the germline V gene (reference sequence). Trimming took off 2 bases at V and 2 bases at J, with 11 bases between the two ends. The CDR3 has 14 amino acids. The study, taken as a whole, reports: DPC sensitization did not alter TCRs above 1 in 1000 frequency. Expanded TCRs were compared with controls, and the expanded TCRs formed significantly more large CDR3 similarity clusters.

Library preparation tagged each individual cDNA molecule with a unique molecular identifier. TCRdb used MiXCR to reprocess the RACE reads, holding one entry per CDR3 protein. Seen here are some 110,000 distinct CDR3 sequences, about 34% observed once, and the top ten hold less than 3%. Documented time point: patch test 3, about 24 weeks after DPC sensitization. The treatment denotes: therapeutic diphenylcyclopropenone sensitization with weekly scalp DPC. A remark on this clonotype: Its antigen is not identified.

Sequencing was performed on whole blood, taken in connection with sensitization to the hapten diphenylcyclopropenone (DPC). The TCR sequence derives from a man in his forties or fifties with alopecia areata. Some clones in this sample may be carry-over from other donors' samples. The chain combines TRBV20-1 with TRBJ2-3; D possibly corresponds to TRBD2 (7 bases). CDR3: CSARLGGATDTQYF. CDR3 coding DNA: TGCAGTGCTAGACTGGGGGGGGCCACAGATACGCAGTATTTT.